These T cell receptor beta chains were read from a single sample in a study of CD8 T cells in Susac syndrome. TCRdb itself ran the immunoSEQ multiplex PCR reads through MiXCR, one entry per CDR3 protein. This sample has under 200,000 distinct CDR3 sequences, with under 95% found just once. The sequencing sample was made of CD4+ T cells from PBMCs. The source is a human donor with Susac syndrome. CDR3s include the opening cysteine and the closing phenylalanine or tryptophan.

V,J,CDR3
TRBV9,TRBJ2-3,CASSVAGGGQYF
TRBV9,TRBJ1-1,CASSVVGGNTEAFF
TRBV2,TRBJ1-2,CASQTDRGYGYTF
TRBV6-5,TRBJ1-5,CASSDSGGKQPQHF
TRBV6-6,TRBJ2-3,CASSYAGEDTQYF
TRBV25-1,TRBJ2-7,CASNPSGGAPYEQYF
TRBV30,TRBJ2-1,CAWTPTSNEQFF
TRBV2,TRBJ2-6,CASSEGGRSGANVLTF
TRBV18,TRBJ2-2,CASSRTGVLTGELFF
TRBV30,TRBJ2-5,CAWGRSETQYF
TRBV20-1,TRBJ1-5,CSASPGSNQPQHF
TRBV7-2,TRBJ2-2,CASSLKAVTGELFF
TRBV15,TRBJ1-2,CATREPGQKTYGYTF
TRBV14,TRBJ1-4,CASSRNAGVGEKLFF
TRBV5-6,TRBJ1-1,CASSLRDSPEAFF
TRBV20-1,TRBJ1-1,CSASSGSTNTEAFF
TRBV20-1,TRBJ2-3,CSAIYRGSADTQYF
TRBV20-1,TRBJ1-5,CSAAMGGNQPQHF
TRBV6-5,TRBJ2-1,CASSYMTDTPLQFF
TRBV20-1,TRBJ2-3,CSARASGNTDTQYF
TRBV7-2,TRBJ2-2,CASSLVRYTGELFF
TRBV18,TRBJ2-3,CASSSGTGGDTQYF
TRBV5-1,TRBJ2-7,CASSRMDSSYEQYF
TRBV7-2,TRBJ2-2,CASSLGSLPPGELFF
TRBV3-1,TRBJ2-3,CASRRQGTDTQYF
TRBV20-1,TRBJ1-5,CSASNGDQPQHF
TRBV5-4,TRBJ2-3,CASSLIPRQGAGDTQYF
TRBV7-2,TRBJ2-1,CASSPRVAVGEQFF
TRBV6-6,TRBJ2-1,CASSRPPVTSGNEQFF
TRBV9,TRBJ1-1,CASSVDGPDTEAFF
TRBV29-1,TRBJ1-1,CSSWTGTKRTEAFF
TRBV30,TRBJ2-2,CAWSQVRWGTGELFF
TRBV29-1,TRBJ2-3,CSVVGSGGPTDTQYF
TRBV29-1,TRBJ1-1,CSVEEGGQGTEAFF
TRBV29-1,TRBJ2-3,CSVAGVPTDTQYF
TRBV4-3,TRBJ2-4,CASSRQPGQGADGTKNIQYF
TRBV18,TRBJ1-2,CASSPGTAYGYTF
TRBV11-3,TRBJ1-1,CASSRPGQAYTEAFF
TRBV5-4,TRBJ2-3,CASSLTSGRADTQYF
TRBV3-1,TRBJ2-2,CASSQRRSGGFAGELFF
TRBV5-1,TRBJ2-2,CASSLEGLASGELFF
TRBV18,TRBJ1-2,CASSPTQEMLFYGYTF
TRBV15,TRBJ1-2,CATTTGGKANYGYTF
TRBV7-9,TRBJ1-1,CASSLAPLQGANTEAFF